A single sample is the source of the 14 T cell receptor beta chains below, sequenced in a study of blood T cell repertoires in COVID-19. The method was immunoSEQ multiplex PCR; TCRdb's version includes in-frame clones alone and lacks a portion of them. The sample has some 120,000 clones; under 85% are singletons. Sequenced material: peripheral blood. These TCRs come from a man in his 60s with acute or convalescent COVID-19.

The table lists this clone with a few counts. This rearrangement joins TRBV20-1 to TRBJ2-7, with unresolved D. CDR3 length: 10 amino acids. V lost 3 bases, J lost 3 bases, and 3 bases lay in between. The germline V gene encodes CDR1 DFQATT and CDR2 SNEGSKA (reference sequence). CDR3 residues: CSASRYEQYF. CDR3 nucleotide sequence: TGCAGTGCTAGCCGCTACGAGCAGTACTTC.

This clone has a single count. The chain employs TRBV9 and TRBJ1-3; D call uncertain. V was trimmed by 7 bases and J by 0 bases, leaving 14 bases between them. This CDR3 comprises 15 residues. Germline loops: CDR1 SGDLS, CDR2 YYNGEE. The CDR3 DNA sequence: TGTGCCAGCGCCCCGCAACTGAACTCTGGAAACACCATATATTTT. Protein product: CASAPQLNSGNTIYF. The full variable domain, rest sourced from reference TRBV9 and TRBJ1-3, is DSGVTQTPKHLITATGQRVTLRCSPRSGDLSVYWYQQSLDQGLQFLIQYYNGEERAKGNILERFSAQQFPDLHSELNLSSLELGDSALYFCASAPQLNSGNTIYFGEGSWLTVV.

The V call is TRBV7-2, the J call TRBJ2-1; no reliable D call. Deletions cut 1 base from V and 10 bases from J, with 5 bases between. This CDR3 is built from 11 residues. CDR1 and CDR2 from the germline V gene are SGHTA and FQGNSA. The CDR3 spells CASSLGGEQFF. The CDR3 nucleotides read TGTGCCAGCAGCTTAGGAGGAGAGCAGTTCTTC.

The chain has TRBV21-1 and TRBJ1-1. TRBV21-1 is given as a pseudogene. The CDR3 consists of 16 residues. This chain's CDR3 is CASSSRGGRDNTEAFF. CDR3 DNA: TGTGCCAGCAGCTCCCGGGGGGGCAGAGACAACACTGAAGCTTTCTTT.

The sample holds one count of this clone. The V gene is TRBV14, the J gene TRBJ2-3; TRBD2 is a possible D gene (5 bases). The V end was cut by 8 bases, the J end by 7 bases, with 16 bases between. Germline CDR1 SGHDN, CDR2 FVKESK. This CDR3 has 13 amino acids. CDR3 amino acids: CASRGFGVYTQYF. The CDR3 DNA follows: TGTGCCAGCCGCGGGTTCGGGGTTTATACGCAGTATTTT.

This chain joins TRBV28 and TRBJ1-2; 8 bases are shared with TRBD1. From germline, CDR1 is MDHEN and CDR2 SYDVKM. Trimming removed 6 bases from V and 2 bases from J; junction bases left unmatched: 11. There are 16 residues in the CDR3. The CDR3: CASSQTGRQGNYGYTF. CDR3 DNA: TGTGCCAGCAGCCAAACTGGAAGACAGGGGAACTATGGCTACACCTTC.

The J gene is TRBJ2-2, the V gene TRBV7-2, with 10 nucleotides matching TRBD2. The CDR3 spans 15 residues. Germline-derived CDR1 and CDR2 are SGHTA and FQGNSA. V was pared by 5 bases and J by 6 bases, with 6 bases of the junction left unmatched. CDR3 amino acids: CASSPLAGIAGELFF. As DNA, the CDR3 is TGTGCCAGCAGCCCACTAGCGGGAATAGCCGGGGAGCTGTTTTTT.

The J gene is TRBJ2-7, the V gene TRBV28, with 14 positions matching TRBD2. The trim removed 5 bases at V and 3 bases at J, leaving 15 bases unmatched. Germline V CDR1 and CDR2: MDHEN, SYDVKM. The CDR3 is 19 amino acids. The CDR3 loop is CASSHRAGTSGSSGYEQYF. The CDR3 DNA reads as TGTGCCAGCAGTCACAGGGCCGGGACTAGCGGGAGTTCGGGCTACGAGCAGTACTTC.

This rearrangement joins TRBV3-1 (or the pseudogene TRBV3-2) to TRBJ2-1; 7 bases agree with TRBD2. After removal of 1 base from V and 8 bases from J, the junction contained 5 bases not matched to a gene. CDR1 LGHDT and CDR2 YNNKEL come from the germline V gene (reference sequence). CDR3 length equals 14 residues. The CDR3 is CASSQGGRNDEQFF. The CDR3 DNA reads TGTGCCAGCAGCCAAGGCGGGAGAAATGATGAGCAGTTCTTC.

The genes are TRBV29-1 and TRBJ2-3; 8 bases align to TRBD2. The V gene's germline CDR1 is SQVTM and CDR2 ANQGSEA. This CDR3 has 16 residues. The J segment lost 0 bases and the V segment lost 7 bases, leaving 12 bases of the junction unmatched. CDR3 sequence: CSAGGGGTDSTDTQYF. For the CDR3, the DNA is TGCAGCGCCGGGGGGGGCGGGACTGACAGCACAGATACGCAGTATTTT.

This clone occurred a few times. The V and J genes are TRBV19 and TRBJ1-5; TRBD1 matches 8 bases. The germline CDR1 and CDR2 sequences are LNHDA and SQIVND (reference sequence). J was trimmed by 6 bases and V by 7 bases; bases with no gene match: 11. The CDR3 is 15 residues long. The CDR3 coding sequence is TGTGCCAGTATGGTGGGACAGGCAACATCTCAGCCCCAGCATTTT. It encodes CASMVGQATSQPQHF.

J is TRBJ2-3 and V is TRBV28, with a weak D call TRBD2 (6 bases). The germline V gene has CDR1 MDHEN and CDR2 SYDVKM. The CDR3 is made up of 15 amino acids. V lost 2 bases and J lost 4, with 13 bases in between. The chain's CDR3 is CASSLRGGGADTQYF. The CDR3 nucleotides are TGTGCCAGCAGTTTAAGGGGTGGAGGGGCAGATACGCAGTATTTT.

About this clone itself: One junction end does not reproduce the germline sequence, and a read error may be involved. The chain joins TRBV2 to TRBJ1-1, with D unclear. Germline V CDR1 and CDR2: SNHLY, FYNNEI. The CDR3 runs to 13 residues. The CDR3 DNA follows: TGTGCCAGCACTGAACAGTCGAACACTGAAGCTTTCTTT. It encodes CASTEQSNTEAFF.

The chain recombines TRBV28 with TRBJ1-2; D may be TRBD1 (5 bases). V lost 5 bases, J lost 2 bases, and 12 bases lay in between. The CDR3 totals 14 residues. CDR1 is MDHEN and CDR2 is SYDVKM in the germline V gene. The CDR3 spells CASSRAGWNYGYTF. CDR3 nucleotide sequence: TGTGCCAGCAGTCGCGCAGGGTGGAACTATGGCTACACCTTC.